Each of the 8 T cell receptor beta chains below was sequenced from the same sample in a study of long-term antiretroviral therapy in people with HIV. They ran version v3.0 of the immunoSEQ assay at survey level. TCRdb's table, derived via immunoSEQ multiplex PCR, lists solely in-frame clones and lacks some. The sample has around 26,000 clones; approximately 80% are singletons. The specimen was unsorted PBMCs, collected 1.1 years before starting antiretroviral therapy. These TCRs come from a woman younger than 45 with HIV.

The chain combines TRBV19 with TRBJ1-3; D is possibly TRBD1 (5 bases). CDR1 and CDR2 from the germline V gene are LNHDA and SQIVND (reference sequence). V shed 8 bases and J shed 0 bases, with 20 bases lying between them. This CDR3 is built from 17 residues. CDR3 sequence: CASSQGLPIYSGNTIYF. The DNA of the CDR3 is TGTGCCAGTTCGCAGGGACTGCCAATTTACTCTGGAAACACCATATATTTT.

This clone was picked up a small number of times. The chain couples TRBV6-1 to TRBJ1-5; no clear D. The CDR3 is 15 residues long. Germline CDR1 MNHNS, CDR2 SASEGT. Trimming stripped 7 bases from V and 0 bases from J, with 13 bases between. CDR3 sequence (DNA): TGTGCCAGCACCCGGGCCGAAGCTAGCAATCAGCCCCAGCATTTT. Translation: CASTRAEASNQPQHF.

The CDR3 loop reads CALGQINTEAFF. The CDR3 bases are TGTGCCTTGGGACAGATAAACACTGAAGCTTTCTTT. The chain couples TRBV30 to TRBJ1-1, with 7 bases matching TRBD1. The CDR3 covers 12 residues. Unmatched junction bases numbered 4, after V lost 7 bases and J lost 2 bases. Germline V CDR1 and CDR2: GTSNPN, SVGIG (reference sequence).

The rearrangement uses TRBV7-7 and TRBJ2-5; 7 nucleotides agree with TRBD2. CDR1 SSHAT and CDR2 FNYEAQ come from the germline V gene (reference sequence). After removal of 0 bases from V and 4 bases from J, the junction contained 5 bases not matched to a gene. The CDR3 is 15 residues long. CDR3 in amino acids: CASSLATGGGETQYF. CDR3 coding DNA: TGTGCCAGCAGCTTAGCGACGGGGGGTGGAGAGACCCAGTACTTC.

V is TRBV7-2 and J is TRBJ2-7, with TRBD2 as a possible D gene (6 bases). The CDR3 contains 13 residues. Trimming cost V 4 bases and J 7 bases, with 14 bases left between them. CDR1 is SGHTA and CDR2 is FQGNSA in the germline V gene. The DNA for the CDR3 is TGTGCCAGCAGCTCTCCCGGCGGGACGGAGCAGTACTTC. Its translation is CASSSPGGTEQYF.

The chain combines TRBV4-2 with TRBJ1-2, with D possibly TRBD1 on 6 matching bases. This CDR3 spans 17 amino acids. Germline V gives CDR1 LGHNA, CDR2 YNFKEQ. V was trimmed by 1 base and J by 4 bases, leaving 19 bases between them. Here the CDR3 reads CASSQVSPGDTGYGYTF. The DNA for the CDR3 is TGTGCCAGCAGCCAAGTAAGCCCAGGGGATACGGGCTATGGCTACACCTTC.

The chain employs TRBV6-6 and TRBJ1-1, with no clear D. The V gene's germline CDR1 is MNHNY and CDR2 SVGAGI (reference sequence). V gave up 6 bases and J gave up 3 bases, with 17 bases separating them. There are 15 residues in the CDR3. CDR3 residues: CASRTFGDMHTEAFF. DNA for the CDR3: TGTGCCAGCAGAACTTTCGGGGATATGCACACTGAAGCTTTCTTT.

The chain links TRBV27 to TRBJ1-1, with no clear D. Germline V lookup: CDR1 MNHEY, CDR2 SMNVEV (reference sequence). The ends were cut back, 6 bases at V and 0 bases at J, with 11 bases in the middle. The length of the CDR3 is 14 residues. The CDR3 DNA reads TGTGCCAGCAGACTGCTGGGGTTGAACACTGAAGCTTTCTTT. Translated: CASRLLGLNTEAFF.